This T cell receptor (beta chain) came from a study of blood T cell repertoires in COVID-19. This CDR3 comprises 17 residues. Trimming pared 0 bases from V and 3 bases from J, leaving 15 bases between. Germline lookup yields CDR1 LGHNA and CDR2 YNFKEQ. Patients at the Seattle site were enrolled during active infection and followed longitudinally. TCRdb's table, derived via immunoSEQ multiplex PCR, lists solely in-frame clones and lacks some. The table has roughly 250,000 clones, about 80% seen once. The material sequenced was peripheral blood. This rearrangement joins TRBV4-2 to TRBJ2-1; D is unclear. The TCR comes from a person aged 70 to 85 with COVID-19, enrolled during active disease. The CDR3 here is CASSQEFRSIFYNEQFF. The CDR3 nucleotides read TGTGCCAGCAGCCAAGAGTTCCGGAGTATTTTCTACAATGAGCAGTTCTTC.